These 24 T cell receptor beta chains came from one sample sequenced in a study of cytomegalovirus exposure and HLA in healthy donors. The PCR was carried out with 60 Vbeta primers and 13 Jbeta primers. Generated by immunoSEQ multiplex PCR, the TCRdb table keeps only in-frame clones and is missing some. This table holds 90,000 to 110,000 clones, roughly 15% found once. Input material: PBMCs. The source of these receptors is a female donor in good health and CMV-seronegative.

CDR3 sequence: CASRTSSTGELFF. In nucleotides, the CDR3 is TGTGCCAGCAGGACTAGTTCCACCGGGGAGCTGTTTTTT. V and J are TRBV9 and TRBJ2-2; possibly TRBD2 for D (6 bases). The CDR3 contains 13 residues. Between the trimmed V and J ends, which lost 5 bases and 4 bases, there was a span of 9 bases. The V gene's germline CDR1 is SGDLS and CDR2 YYNGEE. Combining the CDR3 with reference TRBV9 and TRBJ2-2 gives the whole variable domain DSGVTQTPKHLITATGQRVTLRCSPRSGDLSVYWYQQSLDQGLQFLIQYYNGEERAKGNILERFSAQQFPDLHSELNLSSLELGDSALYFCASRTSSTGELFFGEGSRLTVL.

This clone was counted between two and nine times. Germline is not matched at one junction end, which may reflect a read error. The V call is TRBV19, the J call TRBJ1-2; D call uncertain. The CDR3 is made up of 11 amino acids. Germline CDR1 is LNHDA and CDR2 is SQIVND (reference sequence). CDR3 DNA sequence: TGTGCCAGTACCATCGACGGGGTTTTCTCCTTC. Its protein is CASTIDGVFSF.

This sequence joins TRBV6-5 and TRBJ2-7; 7 bases align to TRBD1. This CDR3 comprises 15 residues. The trim removed 8 bases at V and 1 base at J, leaving 11 bases unmatched. Looked up from germline, CDR1 is MNHEY and CDR2 is SVGAGI. The CDR3 nucleotides are TGTGCCAGCGGAAGATCGACAGGGAGTTCCTACGAGCAGTACTTC. It is translated as CASGRSTGSSYEQYF.

In this sample, this clone turned up a few times. The gene calls are TRBV7-9 and TRBJ2-2; D is unresolved. Germline CDR1 SEHNR, CDR2 FQNEAQ (reference sequence). This CDR3 region has 14 residues. The V gene lost 5 bases and the J gene lost 0 bases, with 7 bases spanning the gap. CDR3 nucleotide sequence: TGTGCCAGCAGCCCCAGTCCGAACACCGGGGAGCTGTTTTTT. It encodes CASSPSPNTGELFF.

The chain recombines TRBV2 with TRBJ1-3; D is unclear. Germline V gene sequence: CDR1 SNHLY, CDR2 FYNNEI. This CDR3 spans 13 amino acids. Trimming removed 6 bases at V and 2 bases at J, with 8 bases between. The CDR3 loop is CASRVGTGNTIYF. CDR3 nucleotides: TGTGCCAGCAGGGTTGGCACTGGAAACACCATATATTTT.

This clone has more than one count but fewer than ten. This same CDR3 is encoded by further DNA sequences in the sample. The V call is TRBV19, the J call TRBJ1-2; perhaps TRBD1 as D (6 bases). The CDR3 spans 13 residues. The V end lost 3 bases, the J end lost 2 bases, and 7 bases lay between the germline ends. Germline V lookup: CDR1 LNHDA, CDR2 SQIVND (reference sequence). The CDR3 bases are TGTGCCAGTAGTATCACAGGGAACTATGGCTACACCTTC. It encodes CASSITGNYGYTF.

The V gene is TRBV4-1, the J gene TRBJ2-7; D possibly corresponds to TRBD1 (6 bases). Between the trimmed V and J ends, which lost 1 base and 4 bases, there was a span of 11 bases. The V gene's germline CDR1 is MGHRA and CDR2 YSYEKL. The CDR3 has 14 amino acids. In DNA form, the CDR3 reads TGCGCCAGCAGCCAAGCCCGGACAGTGTACGAGCAGTACTTC. Protein sequence: CASSQARTVYEQYF.

This clone was counted between two and nine times. The J gene is TRBJ2-7, the V gene TRBV30; TRBD2 matches at 13 bases. The CDR3 length is 13 residues. The germline V gene has CDR1 GTSNPN and CDR2 SVGIG (reference sequence). The trim removed 7 bases at V and 7 bases at J, leaving 7 bases unmatched. The CDR3 DNA follows: TGTGCCTCCGGACTAGCGGGGGCTGGTGAGCAGTACTTC. Translated: CASGLAGAGEQYF.

On this clone itself: Different DNA sequences within this sample yield the same CDR3. The rearrangement links TRBV7-2 to TRBJ1-5; D gene ambiguous. The CDR3 length is 13 residues. The V end lost 2 bases, the J end lost 4 bases, and 6 bases lay between the germline ends. The germline gives CDR1 SGHTA, CDR2 FQGNSA. In DNA form, the CDR3 reads TGTGCCAGCAGCTTAAGAGGTAATCAGCCCCAGCATTTT. This gives the protein CASSLRGNQPQHF.

The V gene is TRBV28, the J gene TRBJ2-7; 10 bases line up with TRBD2. J was trimmed by 5 bases and V by 6 bases; bases with no gene match: 16. This CDR3 has 17 amino acids. Germline assignment: CDR1 MDHEN and CDR2 SYDVKM. Here the CDR3 reads CASSSLGVAGGGNEQYF. CDR3 DNA sequence: TGTGCCAGCAGCTCATTAGGGGTAGCGGGAGGCGGGAACGAGCAGTACTTC.

Only a few counts were recorded for this clone. The chain combines TRBV19 with TRBJ1-5; D uncertain. The CDR3 has 13 amino acids. V was trimmed by 3 bases and J by 5 bases, leaving 8 bases between them. Germline assignment: CDR1 LNHDA and CDR2 SQIVND (reference sequence). The CDR3 loop is CASSMYTDQPQHF. Here the CDR3 DNA reads TGTGCCAGTAGTATGTACACCGATCAGCCCCAGCATTTT.

This clone was detected only a few times. This chain uses TRBV25-1 with TRBJ1-2; TRBD1 matches at 7 bases. J gave up 7 bases and V 6 bases, and 14 bases lay outside the gene matches. CDR3 length: 15 residues. Germline V gives CDR1 MGHDK, CDR2 SYGVNS. CDR3 nucleotides: TGTGCCAGCAGAGCAAATGAGGGGGCGCGAGGTGGCTACACCTTC. It translates to CASRANEGARGGYTF.

The chain carries TRBV27 and TRBJ1-1, with D possibly TRBD1 on 6 matching bases. This CDR3 spans 13 amino acids. Germline values: CDR1 MNHEY, CDR2 SMNVEV (reference sequence). V was cut by 6 bases and J by 1 base, with 9 bases left in between. The CDR3 loop is CASRRRGNTEAFF. Written as DNA, the CDR3 is TGTGCCAGCAGGCGCAGGGGGAACACTGAAGCTTTCTTT.

This clone was seen more than once but under ten times. Mismatch with germline at one junction end may stem from a read error. This rearrangement joins TRBV2 to TRBJ2-7; a possible D gene is TRBD1 (5 bases). There are 14 residues in the CDR3. Per germline, CDR1 SNHLY and CDR2 FYNNEI. The CDR3 coding sequence is TGTGCCAGCAGTGAACAGGGTTGGTCCTACGCGCAGTACTTC. As protein: CASSEQGWSYAQYF.

This clone has only a few counts. The chain uses TRBV5-8 and TRBJ2-5, with D maybe TRBD2 (5 bases). Trimming stripped 0 bases from V and 2 bases from J, with 11 bases between. The germline CDR1 and CDR2 sequences are SGHTS and YDEGEE. The CDR3 is 15 amino acids. CDR3 region: CASSLGLREQETQYF. The CDR3 coding sequence is TGTGCCAGCAGCTTGGGACTCCGGGAACAAGAGACCCAGTACTTC.

This clone was recorded only once. The gene calls are TRBV7-9 and TRBJ1-4; 7 nucleotides match TRBD1. V shed 1 base, J shed 6 bases, and the junction held 17 bases outside the gene matches. This CDR3 is 19 amino acids long. Looked up from germline, CDR1 is SEHNR and CDR2 is FQNEAQ (reference sequence). The CDR3 loop is CASSLEGTRSGGQDEKLFF. CDR3 bases: TGTGCCAGCAGCTTAGAAGGGACAAGGTCAGGGGGGCAGGATGAAAAACTGTTTTTT. Based on the CDR3 plus reference TRBV7-9 and TRBJ1-4, the full variable domain is DTGVSQNPRHKITKRGQNVTFRCDPISEHNRLYWYRQTLGQGPEFLTYFQNEAQLEKSRLLSDRFSAERPKGSFSTLEIQRTEQGDSAMYLCASSLEGTRSGGQDEKLFFGSGTQLSVL.

The V and J genes are TRBV7-9 and TRBJ1-3; 10 bases agree with TRBD1. Germline CDR1 is SEHNR and CDR2 is FQNEAQ (reference sequence). The CDR3 runs 14 residues. With 3 bases clipped from V and 6 bases from J, the junction kept 2 bases outside the gene matches. This CDR3 is CASSLGQGLNTIYF. CDR3 bases: TGTGCCAGCAGCTTGGGACAGGGGTTAAACACCATATATTTT.

This clone was seen more than once but under ten times. This rearrangement joins TRBV5-6 to TRBJ1-4; 7 bases agree with TRBD1. V shed 4 bases and J 4 bases; nucleotides not matched to a gene: 4. The CDR3 spans 14 residues. Germline CDR1 and CDR2: SGHDT and YYEEEE. CDR3 DNA sequence: TGTGCCAGCAGCACTGACAGGGTTAATGAAAAACTGTTTTTT. The encoded protein is CASSTDRVNEKLFF. The full variable domain, in which reference TRBV5-6 and TRBJ1-4 provide the parts outside the CDR3, is DAGVTQSPTHLIKTRGQQVTLRCSPKSGHDTVSWYQQALGQGPQFIFQYYEEEERQRGNFPDRFSGHQFPNYSSELNVNALLLGDSALYLCASSTDRVNEKLFFGSGTQLSVL.

This clone turned up a few times. The gene calls are TRBV4-3 and TRBJ2-7; 8 bases line up with TRBD1. The CDR3 length is 16 residues. From germline, CDR1 is LGHNA and CDR2 YSLEER. J gave up 3 bases and V 1 base, and 8 bases lay outside the gene matches. CDR3 in DNA: TGCGCCAGCAGCCAAGCTCCCGGGACAGGAAGCTACGAGCAGTACTTC. Translating it yields CASSQAPGTGSYEQYF.

Regarding this clone: The sample contains more than one DNA sequence encoding this CDR3. This chain uses TRBV2 with TRBJ2-5; D is uncertain. Germline V CDR1 and CDR2: SNHLY, FYNNEI. This CDR3 is 10 amino acids long. Trimming cost V 7 bases and J 5 bases, with 5 bases left between them. CDR3 coding DNA: TGTGCCAGCACACTTGAGACCCAGTACTTC. Amino acid sequence: CASTLETQYF.

The chain employs TRBV28 and TRBJ1-1, with D possibly matching TRBD1 (6 bases). The germline CDR1 and CDR2 sequences are MDHEN and SYDVKM. V lost 6 bases and J 6 bases, leaving 14 bases between the germline ends. This CDR3 has 13 amino acids. CDR3 DNA: TGTGCCAGCAGACCACAGGGTAGCCCTGAAGCTTTCTTT. Translating it yields CASRPQGSPEAFF.

The J gene is TRBJ2-7, the V gene TRBV30; 7 nucleotides match TRBD1. This CDR3 has 15 amino acids. Losses at the gene ends were 4 bases for V and 3 bases for J; bases not matched to a gene: 12. Germline-derived CDR1 and CDR2 are GTSNPN and SVGIG (reference sequence). This chain's CDR3 is CAWKSESGTVYEQYF. The CDR3 DNA is TGTGCCTGGAAGTCTGAGTCTGGGACAGTCTACGAGCAGTACTTC. Using reference TRBV30 and TRBJ2-7 for the parts outside the CDR3, the full variable domain is SQTIHQWPATLVQPVGSPLSLECTVEGTSNPNLYWYRQAAGRGLQLLFYSVGIGQISSEVPQNLSASRPQDRQFILSSKKLLLSDSGFYLCAWKSESGTVYEQYFGPGTRLTVT.

This clone was observed a handful of times. The chain has TRBV19 and TRBJ1-5; TRBD1 matches 8 bases. With 10 bases clipped from V and 0 bases from J, the junction kept 14 bases outside the gene matches. Germline CDR1 LNHDA, CDR2 SQIVND (reference sequence). CDR3 length: 17 residues. CDR3: CATHPDRGTYSNQPQHF. CDR3 coding DNA: TGTGCCACCCACCCAGACAGGGGAACATATAGCAATCAGCCCCAGCATTTT.

The chain has TRBV7-9 and TRBJ2-7; 8 bases are shared with TRBD1. The V gene end was trimmed by 5 bases and the J gene end by 3 bases; junction bases not matched to a gene: 6. The length of the CDR3 is 14 residues. CDR1 and CDR2 (germline): SEHNR, FQNEAQ (reference sequence). CDR3 DNA sequence: TGTGCCAGCAGCATGGGACAGGTTTTCTACGAGCAGTACTTC. This sequence encodes CASSMGQVFYEQYF. The variable domain in full, with the rest retrieved from reference TRBV7-9 and TRBJ2-7, is DTGVSQNPRHKITKRGQNVTFRCDPISEHNRLYWYRQTLGQGPEFLTYFQNEAQLEKSRLLSDRFSAERPKGSFSTLEIQRTEQGDSAMYLCASSMGQVFYEQYFGPGTRLTVT.